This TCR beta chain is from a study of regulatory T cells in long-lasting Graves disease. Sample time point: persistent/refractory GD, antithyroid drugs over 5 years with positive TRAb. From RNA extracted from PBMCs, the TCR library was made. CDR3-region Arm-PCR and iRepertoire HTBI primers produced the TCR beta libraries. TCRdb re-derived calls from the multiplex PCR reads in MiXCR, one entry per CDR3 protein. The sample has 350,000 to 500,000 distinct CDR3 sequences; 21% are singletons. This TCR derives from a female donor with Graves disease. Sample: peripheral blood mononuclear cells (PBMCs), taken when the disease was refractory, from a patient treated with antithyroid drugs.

The CDR3 DNA follows: TGTGCCAGCTCACCACCGGCGGGTTGGCCCCAGCATTTT. Its protein product is CASSPPAGWPQHF. The chain is built from TRBV18 and TRBJ1-5; D gene ambiguous. This CDR3 region has 13 residues. Germline CDR1 reads KGHSH; CDR2 reads LQKENI. V was clipped by 0 bases and J by 9 bases, with 9 bases between them.